This T cell receptor (beta chain) was identified during a study of control samples from healthy donors and cancer patients. The V and J ends lost 8 bases and 0 bases respectively, with 8 bases between them. The CDR3 is 13 residues long. The germline V gene encodes CDR1 SEHNR and CDR2 FQNEAQ (reference sequence). The assay was immunoSEQ multiplex PCR, and TCRdb's table has in-frame clones only and misses some. The repertoire includes about 130,000 clones, approximately 92% of them detected once, and approximately 0.57% sits in the top ten. In this sample, this clone turned up once. Sequencing was carried out using PBMCs. The chain joins TRBV7-9 to TRBJ1-3; D unclear. The receptor comes from an elderly man with head and neck cancer. CDR3 in DNA: TGTGCCAGCGGGGATTTCTCTGGAAACACCATATATTTT. This codes for CASGDFSGNTIYF.